This T cell receptor beta chain appears in the sequencing data of a study of cytomegalovirus exposure and HLA in healthy donors. Points from the study as a whole: In the roughly 130 validation repertoires, a later analysis found that first-cohort TCR clusters tended to co-occur.

Details on this clone: Its antigen is undetermined.

TCRdb's copy holds only in-frame clones and misses some; the assay was immunoSEQ multiplex PCR. The table has fewer than 250,000 clones, about 86% seen once. Germline assignment: CDR1 MNHEY and CDR2 SMNVEV (reference sequence). V was trimmed by 0 bases and J by 7 bases, leaving 9 bases between them. The CDR3 consists of 14 residues. The rearrangement joins TRBV27 to TRBJ2-2; D may be TRBD2 (6 bases). Sequencing was done on a sample of PBMCs. The TCR originated in a man between 18 and 35 years old in good health and CMV-seronegative. CDR3 amino acids: CASSLSGGVGELFF. As DNA, the CDR3 is TGTGCCAGCAGTTTATCCGGGGGAGTCGGGGAGCTGTTTTTT.